This T cell receptor (beta chain) emerged from a study of regulatory T cells in long-lasting Graves disease. Construction of the TCR beta libraries employed iRepertoire HTBI primers in conjunction with Arm-PCR of CDR3 regions. TCRdb analysed the multiplex PCR reads with MiXCR anew, one entry per CDR3 protein. The sample includes about 440,000 distinct CDR3 sequences, about a sixth seen only once; the top ten take about 10%. Time point: newly diagnosed GD, antithyroid drugs for less than 3 months. PBMC RNA was the source of the TCR library. This clonotype showed up just a few times. Trimming left V 5 bases short and J 6 bases short, with 10 bases between. This CDR3 is built from 12 residues. Germline CDR1 is MNHEY and CDR2 is SVGEGT. This sample also appeared in a second study, on T cells in Graves' hyperthyroidism and ophthalmopathy.

This chain connects TRBV6-2 or TRBV6-3 to TRBJ2-5; D gene unclear. This TCR derives from a woman in her twenties or thirties with Graves disease. The input for sequencing was peripheral blood mononuclear cells (PBMCs), taken at new diagnosis, from a patient treated with antithyroid drugs. CDR3 protein: CASSDLEQTQYF. The CDR3 region has the DNA TGTGCCAGCAGTGACCTTGAACAGACCCAGTACTTC.